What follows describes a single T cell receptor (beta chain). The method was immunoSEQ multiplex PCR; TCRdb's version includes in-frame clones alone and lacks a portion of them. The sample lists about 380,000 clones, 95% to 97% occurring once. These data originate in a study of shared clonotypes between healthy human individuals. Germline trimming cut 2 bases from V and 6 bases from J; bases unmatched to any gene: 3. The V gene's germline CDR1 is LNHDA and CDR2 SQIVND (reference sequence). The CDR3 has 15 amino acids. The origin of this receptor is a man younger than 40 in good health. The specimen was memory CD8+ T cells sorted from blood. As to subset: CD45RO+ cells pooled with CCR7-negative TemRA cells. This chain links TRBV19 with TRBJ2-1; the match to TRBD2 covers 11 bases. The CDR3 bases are TGTGCCAGTAGTATACGGGGGACTAGCGGCAATGAGCAGTTCTTC. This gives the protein CASSIRGTSGNEQFF.